This T cell receptor beta chain was retrieved from a study of shared clonotypes between healthy human individuals. Study outcomes and limitations: Donors were few, which limited the genetic and exposure-history diversity represented. The study generally estimated greater richness for naive than memory subsets. Clonotypes shared by all four donors outscored non-shared clonotypes in generation probability.

Profiling relied on immunoSEQ multiplex PCR, and the TCRdb table lists in-frame clones only, not all of them. The profile shows 600,000 or so clones, 98% of them singletons. The naive CD8 subset, CD45RO-negative cells positively selected for CCR7, excluded terminally differentiated effector memory CD45RA+ cells. The V end was cut by 3 bases, the J end by 0 bases, with 9 bases between. Germline CDR1 and CDR2: SGHDT and YYEEEE. This CDR3 has 14 amino acids. Only one count was recorded for this clone. Its target is unknown. The sample taken for sequencing was naive CD8+ T cells sorted from blood. The sequence came from a man aged 25 to 40 in good health. The rearrangement links TRBV5-6 to TRBJ1-1; D unclear. CDR3 residues: CASSSWNLNTEAFF. The CDR3, as DNA: TGTGCCAGCAGCTCCTGGAACTTGAACACTGAAGCTTTCTTT.